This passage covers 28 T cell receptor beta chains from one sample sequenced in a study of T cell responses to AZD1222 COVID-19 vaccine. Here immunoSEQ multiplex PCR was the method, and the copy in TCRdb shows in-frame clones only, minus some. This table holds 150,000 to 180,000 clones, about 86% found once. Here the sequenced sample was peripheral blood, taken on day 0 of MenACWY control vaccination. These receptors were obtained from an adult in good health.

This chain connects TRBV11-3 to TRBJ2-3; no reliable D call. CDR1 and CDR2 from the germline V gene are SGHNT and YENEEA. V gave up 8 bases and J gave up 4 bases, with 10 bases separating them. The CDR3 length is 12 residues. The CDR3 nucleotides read TGTGCCAGCTCGGGCAACTCAGATACGCAGTATTTT. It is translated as CASSGNSDTQYF.

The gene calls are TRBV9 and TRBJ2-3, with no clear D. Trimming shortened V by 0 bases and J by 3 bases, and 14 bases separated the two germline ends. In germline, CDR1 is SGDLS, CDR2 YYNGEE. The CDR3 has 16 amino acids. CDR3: CASSVELSRFTDTQYF. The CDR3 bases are TGTGCCAGCAGCGTAGAGCTCAGTCGATTTACAGATACGCAGTATTTT.

The DNA of the CDR3 is TGCGCCAGCAGCTTGGCCAGCGGAGTCTACAATGAGCAGTTCTTC. Translation gives CASSLASGVYNEQFF. V usage is TRBV5-1 and J usage is TRBJ2-1; a weak D match, TRBD2 (5 bases). The CDR3 is made up of 15 amino acids. V was clipped by 0 bases and J by 3 bases, with 10 bases between them. Germline CDR1 and CDR2: SGHRS and YFSETQ.

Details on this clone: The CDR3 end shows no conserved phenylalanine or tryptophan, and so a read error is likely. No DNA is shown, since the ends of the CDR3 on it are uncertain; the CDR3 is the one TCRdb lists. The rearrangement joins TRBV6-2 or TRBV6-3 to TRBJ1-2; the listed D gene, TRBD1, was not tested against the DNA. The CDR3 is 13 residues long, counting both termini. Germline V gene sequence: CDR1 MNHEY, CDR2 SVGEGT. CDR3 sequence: CASSYALFQGMGI.

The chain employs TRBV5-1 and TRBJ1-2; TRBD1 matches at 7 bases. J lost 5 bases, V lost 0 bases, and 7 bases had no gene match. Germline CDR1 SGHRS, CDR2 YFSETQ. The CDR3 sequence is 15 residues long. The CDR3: CASSLARGQGYGYTF. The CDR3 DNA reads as TGCGCCAGCAGCTTGGCTAGGGGGCAAGGATATGGCTACACCTTC.

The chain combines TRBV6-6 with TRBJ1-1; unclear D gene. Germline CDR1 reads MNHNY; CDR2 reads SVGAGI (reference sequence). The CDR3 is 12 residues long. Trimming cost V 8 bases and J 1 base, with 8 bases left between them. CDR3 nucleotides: TGTGCCAGCGAACCATCGAACACTGAAGCTTTCTTT. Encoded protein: CASEPSNTEAFF.

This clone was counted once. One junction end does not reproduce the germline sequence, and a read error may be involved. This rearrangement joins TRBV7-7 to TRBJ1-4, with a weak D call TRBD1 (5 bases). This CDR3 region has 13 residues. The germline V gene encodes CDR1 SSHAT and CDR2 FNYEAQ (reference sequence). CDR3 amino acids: CASSLDDRQELFF. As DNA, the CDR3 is TGTGCTAGCAGCTTAGATGACAGACAAGAGCTGTTTTTT.

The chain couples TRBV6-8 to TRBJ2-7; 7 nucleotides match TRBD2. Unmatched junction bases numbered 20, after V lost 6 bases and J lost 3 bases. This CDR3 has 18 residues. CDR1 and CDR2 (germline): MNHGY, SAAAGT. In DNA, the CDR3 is TGTGCCAGCAGCCCCTCCCCCCCTACGGGGGGTAGGCGCTACGAGCAGTACGTC. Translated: CASSPSPPTGGRRYEQYV.

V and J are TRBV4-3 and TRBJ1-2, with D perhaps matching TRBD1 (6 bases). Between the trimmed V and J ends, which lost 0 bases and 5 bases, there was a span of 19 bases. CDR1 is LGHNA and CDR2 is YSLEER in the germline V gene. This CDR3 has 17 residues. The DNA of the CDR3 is TGCGCCAGCAGCCAAGAGGGTATTGACAGGCTGATATATGGCTACACCTTC. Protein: CASSQEGIDRLIYGYTF.

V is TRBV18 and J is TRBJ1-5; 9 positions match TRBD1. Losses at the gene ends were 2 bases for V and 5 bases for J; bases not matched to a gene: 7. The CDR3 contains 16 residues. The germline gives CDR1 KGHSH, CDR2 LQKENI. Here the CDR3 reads CASSPVRTGAYQPQHF. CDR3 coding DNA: TGTGCCAGCTCACCAGTGCGGACAGGGGCCTATCAGCCCCAGCATTTT.

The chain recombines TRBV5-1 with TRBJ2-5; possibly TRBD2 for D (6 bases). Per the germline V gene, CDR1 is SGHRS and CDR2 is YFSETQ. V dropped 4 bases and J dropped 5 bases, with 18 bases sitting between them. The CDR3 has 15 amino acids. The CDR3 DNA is TGCGCCAGCAGCCCTCTTGGCGCGGGGCAGGAGACCCAGTACTTC. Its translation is CASSPLGAGQETQYF.

CDR3 in DNA: TGTGCCAGCAGCTCTCGACAAGGACTCTACGAGCAGTACTTC. It is translated as CASSSRQGLYEQYF. This rearrangement joins TRBV3-1 (or the pseudogene TRBV3-2) to TRBJ2-7; tentatively, D is TRBD2 (5 bases). The ends were cut back, 5 bases at V and 3 bases at J, with 14 bases in the middle. The germline V gene has CDR1 LGHDT and CDR2 YNNKEL (reference sequence). The length of the CDR3 is 14 residues.

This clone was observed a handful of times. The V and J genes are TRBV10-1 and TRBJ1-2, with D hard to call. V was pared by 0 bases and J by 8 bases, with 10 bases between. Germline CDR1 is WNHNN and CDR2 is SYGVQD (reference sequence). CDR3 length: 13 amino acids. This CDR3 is CASSESLSRGYTF. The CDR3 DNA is TGCGCCAGCAGTGAGTCGCTGAGTCGGGGCTACACCTTC.

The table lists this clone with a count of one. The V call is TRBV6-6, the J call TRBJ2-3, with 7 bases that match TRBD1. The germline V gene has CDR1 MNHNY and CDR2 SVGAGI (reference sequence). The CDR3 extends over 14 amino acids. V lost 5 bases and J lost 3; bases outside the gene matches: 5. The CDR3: CASSPTRGTDTQYF. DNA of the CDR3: TGTGCCAGCAGTCCGACCAGGGGGACAGATACGCAGTATTTT.

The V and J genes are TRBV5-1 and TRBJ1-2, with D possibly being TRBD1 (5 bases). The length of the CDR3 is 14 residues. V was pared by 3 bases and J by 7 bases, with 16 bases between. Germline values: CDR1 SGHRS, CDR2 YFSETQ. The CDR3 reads CASSSGTAGRGYTF. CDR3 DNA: TGCGCCAGCAGCTCTGGGACCGCGGGGCGTGGCTACACCTTC.

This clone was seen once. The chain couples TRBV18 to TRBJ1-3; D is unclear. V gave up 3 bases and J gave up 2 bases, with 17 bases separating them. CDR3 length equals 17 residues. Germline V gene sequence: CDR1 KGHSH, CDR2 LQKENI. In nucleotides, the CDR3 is TGTGCCAGCTCACCCCCGGGCAGGAGTGCCGCTGGAAACACCATATATTTT. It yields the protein CASSPPGRSAAGNTIYF.

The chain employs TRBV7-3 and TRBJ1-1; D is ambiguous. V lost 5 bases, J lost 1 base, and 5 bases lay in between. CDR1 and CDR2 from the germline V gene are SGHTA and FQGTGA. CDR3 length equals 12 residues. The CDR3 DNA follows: TGTGCCAGCAGCAAACCGAACACTGAAGCTTTCTTT. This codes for CASSKPNTEAFF.

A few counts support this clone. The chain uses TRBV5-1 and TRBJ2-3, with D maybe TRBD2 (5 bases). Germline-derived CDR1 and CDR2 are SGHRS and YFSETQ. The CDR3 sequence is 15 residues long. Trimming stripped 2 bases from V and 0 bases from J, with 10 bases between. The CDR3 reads CASSFGEASTDTQYF. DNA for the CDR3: TGCGCCAGCAGCTTCGGGGAAGCTAGCACAGATACGCAGTATTTT.

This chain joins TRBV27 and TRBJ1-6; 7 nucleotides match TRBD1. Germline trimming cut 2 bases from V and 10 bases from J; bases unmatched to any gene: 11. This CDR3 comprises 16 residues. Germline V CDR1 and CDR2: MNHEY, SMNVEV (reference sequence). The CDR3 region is CASSLDRQGGGSPLHF. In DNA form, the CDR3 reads TGTGCCAGCAGTTTAGATCGACAGGGAGGCGGCTCACCCCTCCACTTT.

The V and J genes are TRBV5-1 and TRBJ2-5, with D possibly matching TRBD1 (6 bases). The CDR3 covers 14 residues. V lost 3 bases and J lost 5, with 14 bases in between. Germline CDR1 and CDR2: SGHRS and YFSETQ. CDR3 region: CASSWNRAGETQYF. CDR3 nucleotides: TGCGCCAGCAGCTGGAACAGGGCGGGCGAGACCCAGTACTTC.

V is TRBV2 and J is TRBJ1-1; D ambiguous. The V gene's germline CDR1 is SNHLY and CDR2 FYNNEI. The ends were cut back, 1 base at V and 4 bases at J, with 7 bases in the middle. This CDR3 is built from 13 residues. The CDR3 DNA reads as TGTGCCAGCAGTGAAGGCCCAAGCACTGAAGCTTTCTTT. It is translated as CASSEGPSTEAFF.

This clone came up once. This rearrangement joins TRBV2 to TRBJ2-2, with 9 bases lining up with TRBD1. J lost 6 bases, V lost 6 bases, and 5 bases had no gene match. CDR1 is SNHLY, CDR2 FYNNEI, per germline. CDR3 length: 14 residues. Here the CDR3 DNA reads TGTGCCAGCAGAGAAACAGGGGGCCCCGGGGAGCTGTTTTTT. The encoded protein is CASRETGGPGELFF.

The CDR3 loop reads CASSPGTGPSAQHF. CDR3 bases: TGTGCCAGCAGCCCAGGGACAGGGCCTTCGGCCCAGCATTTT. The chain couples TRBV6-6 to TRBJ1-5; 9 nucleotides align to TRBD1. The CDR3 runs to 14 residues. CDR1 is MNHNY and CDR2 is SVGAGI in the germline V gene (reference sequence). Trimming took 6 bases from V and 11 from J; bases not matched to a gene: 11.

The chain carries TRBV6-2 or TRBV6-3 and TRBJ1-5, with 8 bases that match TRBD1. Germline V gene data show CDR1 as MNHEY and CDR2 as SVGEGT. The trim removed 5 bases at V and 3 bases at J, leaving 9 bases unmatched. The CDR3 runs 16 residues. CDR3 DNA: TGTGCCAGCAGTATACGAGGCAGGGGGCACAATCAGCCCCAGCATTTT. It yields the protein CASSIRGRGHNQPQHF.

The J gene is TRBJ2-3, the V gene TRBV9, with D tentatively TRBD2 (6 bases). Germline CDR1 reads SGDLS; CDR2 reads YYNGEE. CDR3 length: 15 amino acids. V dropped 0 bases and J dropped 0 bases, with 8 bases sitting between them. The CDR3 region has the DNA TGTGCCAGCAGCGTAGGGGACTCTAGCACAGATACGCAGTATTTT. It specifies CASSVGDSSTDTQYF.

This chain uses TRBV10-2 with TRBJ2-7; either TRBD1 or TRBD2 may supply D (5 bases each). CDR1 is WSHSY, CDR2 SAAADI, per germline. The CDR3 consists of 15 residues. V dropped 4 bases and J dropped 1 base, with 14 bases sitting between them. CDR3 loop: CASSGQGVGSYEQYF. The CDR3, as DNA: TGCGCCAGCAGTGGTCAGGGAGTCGGGTCCTACGAGCAGTACTTC.

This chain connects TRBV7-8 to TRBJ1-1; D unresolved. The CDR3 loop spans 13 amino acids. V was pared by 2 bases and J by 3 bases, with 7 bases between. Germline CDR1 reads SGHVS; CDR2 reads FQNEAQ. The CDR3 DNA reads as TGTGCCAGCAGCTTATTGGCCGACACTGAAGCTTTCTTT. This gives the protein CASSLLADTEAFF.

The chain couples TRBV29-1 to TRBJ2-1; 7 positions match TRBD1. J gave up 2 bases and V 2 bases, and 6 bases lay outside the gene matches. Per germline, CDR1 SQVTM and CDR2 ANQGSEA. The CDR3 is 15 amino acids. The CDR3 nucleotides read TGCAGCGTTGAACGACAGGGTTTGCCCTACAATGAGCAGTTCTTC. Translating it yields CSVERQGLPYNEQFF.